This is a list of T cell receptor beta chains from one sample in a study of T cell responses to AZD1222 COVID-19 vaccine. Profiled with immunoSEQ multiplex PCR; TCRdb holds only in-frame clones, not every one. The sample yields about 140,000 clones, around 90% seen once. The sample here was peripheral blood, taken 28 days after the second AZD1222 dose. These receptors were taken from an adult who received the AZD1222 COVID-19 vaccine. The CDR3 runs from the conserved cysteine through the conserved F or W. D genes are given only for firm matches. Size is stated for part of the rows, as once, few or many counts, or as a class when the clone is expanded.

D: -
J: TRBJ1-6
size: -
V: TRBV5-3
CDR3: CARSQTDYYNSPLHF
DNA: TGTGCCAGAAGCCAAACAGATTACTATAATTCACCCCTCCACTTT

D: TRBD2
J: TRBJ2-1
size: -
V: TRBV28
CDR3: CASRPGLADNEQFF
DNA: TGTGCCAGCAGGCCGGGACTAGCAGACAATGAGCAGTTCTTC

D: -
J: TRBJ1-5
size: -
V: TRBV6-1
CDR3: CASSEGGPQPQHF
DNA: TGTGCCAGCAGTGAAGGAGGGCCTCAGCCCCAGCATTTT

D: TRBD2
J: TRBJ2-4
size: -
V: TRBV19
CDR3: CASRGTSGRVGGKNIQYF
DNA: TGTGCCAGTAGGGGGACTAGCGGAAGGGTTGGAGGCAAAAACATTCAGTACTTC

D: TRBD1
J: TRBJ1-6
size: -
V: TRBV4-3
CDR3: CASSQDGTGVNSPLHF
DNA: TGCGCCAGCAGCCAAGATGGGACAGGGGTTAATTCACCCCTCCACTTT

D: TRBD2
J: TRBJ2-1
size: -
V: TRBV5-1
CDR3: CASSVLAGGDNEQFF
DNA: TGCGCCAGCAGCGTGCTAGCGGGAGGGGACAATGAGCAGTTCTTC

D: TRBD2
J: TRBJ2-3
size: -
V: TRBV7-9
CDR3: CASSRSSGISTDTQYF
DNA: TGTGCCAGCAGTCGATCTAGCGGGATAAGTACAGATACGCAGTATTTT

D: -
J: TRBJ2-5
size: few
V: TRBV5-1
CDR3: CASSTGTGQETQYF
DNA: TGCGCCAGCAGCACCGGGACCGGACAAGAGACCCAGTACTTC

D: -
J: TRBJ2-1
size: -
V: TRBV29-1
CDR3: CSAVGTFYEQFF
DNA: TGCAGCGCCGTAGGCACCTTCTATGAGCAGTTCTTC

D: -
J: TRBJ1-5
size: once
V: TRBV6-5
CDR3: CASSNLLASNQPQHF
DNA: TGTGCCAGCAGTAACCTTCTCGCGAGCAATCAGCCCCAGCATTTT

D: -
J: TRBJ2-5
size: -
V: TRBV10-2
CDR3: CASSQQETQYF
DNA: TGCGCCAGCAGTCAACAAGAGACCCAGTACTTC

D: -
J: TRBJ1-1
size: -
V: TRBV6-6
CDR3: CASSFAQGLNTEAFF
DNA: TGTGCCAGCAGTTTCGCACAGGGACTGAACACTGAAGCTTTCTTT

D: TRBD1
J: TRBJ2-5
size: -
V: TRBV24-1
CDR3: CATSDARLGTGSETQYF
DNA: TGTGCCACCAGTGATGCCCGGTTGGGGACAGGGTCGGAGACCCAGTACTTC

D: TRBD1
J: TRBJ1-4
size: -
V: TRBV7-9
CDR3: CASSFFGTGFMGNEKLFF
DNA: TGTGCCAGCAGCTTCTTCGGGACAGGGTTTATGGGGAATGAAAAACTGTTTTTT

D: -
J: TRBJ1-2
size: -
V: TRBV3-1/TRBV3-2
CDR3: CASSIASNNYGYTF
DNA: TGTGCCAGCAGTATCGCCAGTAACAATTATGGCTACACCTTC

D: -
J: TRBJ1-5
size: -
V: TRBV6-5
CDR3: CASCLRGGSQPQHF
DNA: TGTGCCAGCTGTCTCAGGGGTGGGAGTCAGCCCCAGCATTTT

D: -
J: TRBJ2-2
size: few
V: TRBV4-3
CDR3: CASSQSGTRNTGELFF
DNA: TGCGCCAGCAGCCAATCCGGGACAAGGAACACCGGGGAGCTGTTTTTT

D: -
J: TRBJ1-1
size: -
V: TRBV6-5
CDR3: CASSRGVSNTEAFF
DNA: TGTGCCAGCAGTCGAGGGGTCTCGAACACTGAAGCTTTCTTT

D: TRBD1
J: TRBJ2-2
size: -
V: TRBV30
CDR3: CAWAPRTGYTGELFF
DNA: TGTGCCTGGGCCCCTAGGACAGGGTACACCGGGGAGCTGTTTTTT

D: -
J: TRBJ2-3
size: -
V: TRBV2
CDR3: CASSEVGGTDTQYF
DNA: TGTGCCAGCAGTGAAGTTGGTGGCACAGATACGCAGTATTTT

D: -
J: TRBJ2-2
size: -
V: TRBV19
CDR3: CASRDTGELFF
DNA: TGTGCCAGCAGGGACACCGGGGAGCTGTTTTTT

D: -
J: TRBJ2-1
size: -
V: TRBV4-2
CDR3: CASSQEGGGRGHEQFF
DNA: TGTGCCAGCAGCCAAGAGGGAGGGGGTCGAGGCCATGAGCAGTTCTTC

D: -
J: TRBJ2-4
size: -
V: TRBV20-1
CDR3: CSARWQNIQYF
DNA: TGCAGTGCTAGATGGCAAAACATTCAGTACTTC

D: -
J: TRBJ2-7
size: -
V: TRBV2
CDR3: CASSEAQGAGRYEQYF
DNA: TGTGCCAGCAGTGAAGCCCAAGGGGCCGGACGCTACGAGCAGTACTTC

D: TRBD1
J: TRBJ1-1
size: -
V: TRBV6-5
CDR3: CASLQGGGEAFF
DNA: TGTGCCAGCCTCCAGGGGGGAGGGGAGGCTTTCTTT

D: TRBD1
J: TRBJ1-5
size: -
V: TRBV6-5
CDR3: CASSLDRDQPQHF
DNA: TGTGCCAGCAGTCTCGACAGGGATCAGCCCCAGCATTTT

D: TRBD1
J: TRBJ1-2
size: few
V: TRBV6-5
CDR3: CASSYLGQGNYGYTF
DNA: TGTGCCAGCAGTTACCTGGGACAGGGAAACTATGGCTACACCTTC

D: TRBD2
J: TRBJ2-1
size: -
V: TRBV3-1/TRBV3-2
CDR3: CASSQDPWTSGRYNEQFF
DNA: TGTGCCAGCAGCCAAGACCCCTGGACTAGCGGGCGGTACAATGAGCAGTTCTTC

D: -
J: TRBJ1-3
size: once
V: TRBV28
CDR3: CASSPIGVSGNTIYF
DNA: TGTGCCAGCAGCCCGATCGGCGTCTCTGGAAACACCATATATTTT

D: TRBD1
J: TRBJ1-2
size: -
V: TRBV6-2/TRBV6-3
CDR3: CASSYIARDSGYTF
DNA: TGTGCCAGCAGTTACATCGCCAGGGACAGCGGCTACACCTTC

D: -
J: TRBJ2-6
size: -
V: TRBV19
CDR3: CASGGVRGSSGANVLTF
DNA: TGTGCCAGTGGGGGGGTCAGGGGTTCCTCTGGGGCCAACGTCCTGACTTTC

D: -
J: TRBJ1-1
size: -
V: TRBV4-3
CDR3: CASSHSTGLNTEAFF
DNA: TGCGCCAGCAGCCATTCGACAGGCTTGAACACTGAAGCTTTCTTT

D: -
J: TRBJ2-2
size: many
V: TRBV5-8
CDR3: CASSPLGGGGGGELFF
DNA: TGTGCCAGCAGCCCCTTAGGAGGAGGGGGCGGCGGGGAGCTGTTTTTT

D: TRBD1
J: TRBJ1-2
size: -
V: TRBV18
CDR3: CASSPDRTGGYTF
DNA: TGTGCCAGCTCACCGGACAGGACCGGGGGCTACACCTTC

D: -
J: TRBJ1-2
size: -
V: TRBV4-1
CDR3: CASSQERRVSGYTF
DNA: TGCGCCAGCAGCCAAGAGAGGAGGGTCAGTGGCTACACCTTC

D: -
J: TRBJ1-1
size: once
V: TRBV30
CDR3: CAWSLPTRLNTEAFF
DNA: TGTGCCTGGAGCCTCCCGACAAGGCTGAACACTGAAGCTTTCTTT

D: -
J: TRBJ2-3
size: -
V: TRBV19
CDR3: CASTPSSSETDTQYF
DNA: TGTGCCAGTACCCCCTCTTCTAGCGAAACAGATACGCAGTATTTT

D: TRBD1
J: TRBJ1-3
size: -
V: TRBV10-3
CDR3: CAINPAGGSGNTIYF
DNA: TGTGCCATCAACCCGGCAGGGGGGTCTGGAAACACCATATATTTT

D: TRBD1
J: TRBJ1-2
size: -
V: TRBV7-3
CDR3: CASSAGTGGYGYTF
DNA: TGTGCCAGCAGCGCTGGGACAGGGGGTTATGGCTACACCTTC

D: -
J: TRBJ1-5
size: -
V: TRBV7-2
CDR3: CASSLQGSSNQPQHF
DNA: TGTGCCAGCAGCCTACAGGGTTCTAGCAATCAGCCCCAGCATTTT

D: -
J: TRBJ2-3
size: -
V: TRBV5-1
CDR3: CASSLQPPAGTDTQYF
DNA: TGCGCCAGCAGCTTGCAGCCCCCGGCGGGCACAGATACGCAGTATTTT

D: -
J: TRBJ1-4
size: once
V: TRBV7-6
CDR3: CASSSFGGEKLFF
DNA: TGTGCCAGCAGCTCGTTTGGTGGTGAAAAACTGTTTTTT

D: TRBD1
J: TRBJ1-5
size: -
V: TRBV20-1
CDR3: CSASDRGQGRQPQHF
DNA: TGCAGTGCTAGTGATAGGGGACAGGGTCGTCAGCCCCAGCATTTT

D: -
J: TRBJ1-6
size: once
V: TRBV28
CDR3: CASSFSPDPYNSPLHF
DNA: TGTGCCAGCAGTTTTAGCCCCGACCCCTATAATTCACCCCTCCACTTT

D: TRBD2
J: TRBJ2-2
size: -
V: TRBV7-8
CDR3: CASSLGPTSLGELFF
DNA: TGTGCCAGCAGCTTAGGCCCGACTAGCCTCGGGGAGCTGTTTTTT

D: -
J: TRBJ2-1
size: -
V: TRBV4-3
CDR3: CASSPLGARNNEQFF
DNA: TGCGCCAGCAGCCCTTTAGGAGCTAGGAACAATGAGCAGTTCTTC

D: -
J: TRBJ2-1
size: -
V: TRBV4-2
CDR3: CASSPGVPPYAGEQFF
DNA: TGTGCCAGCAGCCCCGGTGTGCCCCCATATGCGGGTGAGCAGTTCTTC